Described below is a single T cell receptor (beta chain) sequence and its context. J lost 5 bases, V lost 6 bases, and 8 bases had no gene match. Germline-derived CDR1 and CDR2 are SGHDN and FVKESK. This CDR3 is built from 14 residues. The source of the sample is a study of cytotoxic CD8 clonotypes in ibrutinib-treated CLL. Clones were sequenced by immunoSEQ multiplex PCR, and TCRdb holds only the in-frame ones, with some missing. Of around 77,000 clones detected, 80% appear once; the ten largest clones hold approximately 7.7%. V gene TRBV14 combines with J gene TRBJ2-5, with 8 bases that match TRBD1. The clonotype was recovered from a human donor with chronic lymphocytic leukemia. The sample in question was PBMCs, obtained at disease progression, from a patient treated with ibrutinib. The CDR3 region has the DNA TGTGCCAGCAGACGCAGGGGGCCTCGGGAGACCCAGTACTTC. The encoded protein is CASRRRGPRETQYF.